This T cell receptor (beta chain) appears in the sequencing data of a study of cytomegalovirus exposure and HLA in healthy donors. Overall study findings and caveats: In a later analysis, a missense DCLRE1C variant was linked to TCR beta V- and J-gene trimming.

The CDR3 is 15 amino acids. Germline CDR1 and CDR2: SGHRS and YFSETQ. V lost 4 bases and J lost 5; bases outside the gene matches: 2. Concerning this clone: Its specificity is not known.

The PCR ran on 60 Vbeta and 13 Jbeta primers. Assay used: immunoSEQ multiplex PCR; TCRdb lists only in-frame clones, some missing. The data show 75,000 to 90,000 clones, approximately 78% seen once. The chain recombines TRBV5-1 with TRBJ2-1, with 14 bases matching TRBD2. The receptor comes from a man aged 35 to 55 in good health and CMV-seronegative. The specimen sequenced was PBMCs. The CDR3 region has the DNA TGCGCCAGCAGCACGACTAGCGGGAGGGACAATGAGCAGTTCTTC. The encoded protein is CASSTTSGRDNEQFF.